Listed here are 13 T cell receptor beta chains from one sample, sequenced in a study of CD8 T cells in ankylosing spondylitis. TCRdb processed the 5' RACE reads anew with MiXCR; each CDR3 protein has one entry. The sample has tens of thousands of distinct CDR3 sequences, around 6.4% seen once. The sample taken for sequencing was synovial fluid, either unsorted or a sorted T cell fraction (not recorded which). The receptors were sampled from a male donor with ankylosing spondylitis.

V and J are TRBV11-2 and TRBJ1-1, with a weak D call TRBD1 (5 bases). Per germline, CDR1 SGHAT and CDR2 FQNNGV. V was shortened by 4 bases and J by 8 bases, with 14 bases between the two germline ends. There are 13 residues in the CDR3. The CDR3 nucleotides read TGTGCCAGCAGCTCGGGGCGAATATCCGAAGCTTTCTTT. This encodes CASSSGRISEAFF.

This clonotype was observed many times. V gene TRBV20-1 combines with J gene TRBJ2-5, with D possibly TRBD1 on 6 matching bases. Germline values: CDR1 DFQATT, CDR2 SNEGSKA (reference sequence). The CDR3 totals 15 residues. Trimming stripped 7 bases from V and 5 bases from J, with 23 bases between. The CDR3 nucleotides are TGCAGTGTGCCTAGGGGGAATCGGGGCTCGGAGACCCAGTACTTC. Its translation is CSVPRGNRGSETQYF.

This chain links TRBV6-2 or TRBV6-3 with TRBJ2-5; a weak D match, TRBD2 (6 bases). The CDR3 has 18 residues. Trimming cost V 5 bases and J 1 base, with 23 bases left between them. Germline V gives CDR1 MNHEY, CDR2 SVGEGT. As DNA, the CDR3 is TGTGCCAGCAGTCCGTTCAGGGCTGGACTAAAACTCCAAGAGACCCAGTACTTC. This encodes CASSPFRAGLKLQETQYF.

As DNA, the CDR3 is TGTGCCAGCAGTGGGACAGCAACCTACGAGCAGTACTTC. It is translated as CASSGTATYEQYF. The V call is TRBV6-1, the J call TRBJ2-7; weak D call: TRBD1 (6 bases). Germline CDR1 and CDR2: MNHNS and SASEGT. The CDR3 sequence is 13 residues long. V was shortened by 4 bases and J by 2 bases, with 9 bases between the two germline ends.

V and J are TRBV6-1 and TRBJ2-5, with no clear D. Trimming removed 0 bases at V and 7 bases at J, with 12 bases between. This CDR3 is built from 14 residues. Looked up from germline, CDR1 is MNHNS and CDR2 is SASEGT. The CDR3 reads CASSEATLLGTQYF. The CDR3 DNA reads TGTGCCAGCAGTGAAGCGACCCTGCTGGGGACCCAGTACTTC.

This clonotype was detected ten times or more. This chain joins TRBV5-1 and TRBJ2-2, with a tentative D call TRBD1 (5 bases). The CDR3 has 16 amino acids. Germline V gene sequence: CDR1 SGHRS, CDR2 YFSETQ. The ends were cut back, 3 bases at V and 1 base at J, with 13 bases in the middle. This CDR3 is CASSSWGGRNTGELFF. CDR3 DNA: TGCGCCAGCAGCTCCTGGGGCGGAAGGAACACCGGGGAGCTGTTTTTT.

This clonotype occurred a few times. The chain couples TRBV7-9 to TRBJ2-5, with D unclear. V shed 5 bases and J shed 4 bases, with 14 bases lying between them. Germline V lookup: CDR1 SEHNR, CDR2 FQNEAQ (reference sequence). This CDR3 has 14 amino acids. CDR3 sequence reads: CASSPGLSGETQYF. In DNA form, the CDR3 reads TGTGCCAGCAGCCCCGGCCTTTCGGGAGAGACCCAGTACTTC.

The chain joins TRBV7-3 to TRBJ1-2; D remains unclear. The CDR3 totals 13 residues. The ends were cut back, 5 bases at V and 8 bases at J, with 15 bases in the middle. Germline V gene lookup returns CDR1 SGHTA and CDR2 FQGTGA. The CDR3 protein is CASSPERLGGYTF. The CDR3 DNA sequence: TGTGCCAGCAGCCCCGAGAGGTTGGGAGGCTACACCTTC.

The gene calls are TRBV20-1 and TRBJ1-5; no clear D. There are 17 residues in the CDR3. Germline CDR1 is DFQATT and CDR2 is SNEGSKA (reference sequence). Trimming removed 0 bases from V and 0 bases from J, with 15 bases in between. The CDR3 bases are TGCAGTGCTAGAGATTTTGGCCCCGAGGGTAGCAATCAGCCCCAGCATTTT. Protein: CSARDFGPEGSNQPQHF.

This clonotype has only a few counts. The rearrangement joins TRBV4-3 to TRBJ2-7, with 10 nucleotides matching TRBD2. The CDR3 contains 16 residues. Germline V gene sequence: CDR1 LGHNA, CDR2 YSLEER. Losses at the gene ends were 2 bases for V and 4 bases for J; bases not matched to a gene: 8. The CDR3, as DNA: TGCGCCAGCAGCCAATCCCAGCGGGAGGGCCCATACGAGCAGTACTTC. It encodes CASSQSQREGPYEQYF.

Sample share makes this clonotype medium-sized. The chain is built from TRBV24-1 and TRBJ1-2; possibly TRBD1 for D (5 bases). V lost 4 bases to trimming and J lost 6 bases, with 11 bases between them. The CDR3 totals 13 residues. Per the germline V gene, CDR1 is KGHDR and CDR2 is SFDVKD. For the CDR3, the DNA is TGTGCCACCAGTGAGGGGGACGCGGATGGCTACACCTTC. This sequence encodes CATSEGDADGYTF.

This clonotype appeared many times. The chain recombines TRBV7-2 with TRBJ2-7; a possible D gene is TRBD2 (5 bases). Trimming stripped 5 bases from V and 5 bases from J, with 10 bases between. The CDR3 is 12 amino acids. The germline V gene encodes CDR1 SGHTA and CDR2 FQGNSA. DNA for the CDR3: TGTGCCAGCAGCAGGACTTTAAACGAGCAGTACTTC. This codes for CASSRTLNEQYF.

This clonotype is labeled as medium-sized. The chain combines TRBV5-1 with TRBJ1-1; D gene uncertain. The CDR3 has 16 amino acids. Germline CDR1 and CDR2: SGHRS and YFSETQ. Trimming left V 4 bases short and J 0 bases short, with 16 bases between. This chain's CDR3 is CASSHTDRNMNTEAFF. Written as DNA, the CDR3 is TGCGCCAGCAGCCATACCGACCGAAACATGAACACTGAAGCTTTCTTT. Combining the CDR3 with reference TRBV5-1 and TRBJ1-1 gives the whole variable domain KAGVTQTPRYLIKTRGQQVTLSCSPISGHRSVSWYQQTPGQGLQFLFEYFSETQRNKGNFPGRFSGRQFSNSRSEMNVSTLELGDSALYLCASSHTDRNMNTEAFFGQGTRLTVV.